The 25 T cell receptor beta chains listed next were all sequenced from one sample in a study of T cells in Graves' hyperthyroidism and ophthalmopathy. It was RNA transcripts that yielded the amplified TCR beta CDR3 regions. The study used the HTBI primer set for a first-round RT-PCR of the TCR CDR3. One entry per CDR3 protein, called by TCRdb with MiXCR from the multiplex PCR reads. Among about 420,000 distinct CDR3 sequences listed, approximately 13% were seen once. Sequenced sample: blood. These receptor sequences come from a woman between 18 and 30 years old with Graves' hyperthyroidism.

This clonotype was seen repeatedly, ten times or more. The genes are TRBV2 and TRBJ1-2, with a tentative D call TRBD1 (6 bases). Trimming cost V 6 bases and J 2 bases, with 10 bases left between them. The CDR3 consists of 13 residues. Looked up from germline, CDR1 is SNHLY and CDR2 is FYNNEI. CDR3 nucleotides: TGTGCCAGCAGCCGCGGACAGAACTATGGCTACACCTTC. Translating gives CASSRGQNYGYTF.

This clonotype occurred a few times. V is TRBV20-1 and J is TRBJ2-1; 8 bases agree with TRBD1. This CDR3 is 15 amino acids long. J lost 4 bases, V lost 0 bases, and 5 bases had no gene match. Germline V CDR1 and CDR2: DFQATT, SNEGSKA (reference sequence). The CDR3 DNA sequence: TGCAGTGCTAGAGATCGGACAGGGAGATACAATGAGCAGTTCTTC. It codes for CSARDRTGRYNEQFF.

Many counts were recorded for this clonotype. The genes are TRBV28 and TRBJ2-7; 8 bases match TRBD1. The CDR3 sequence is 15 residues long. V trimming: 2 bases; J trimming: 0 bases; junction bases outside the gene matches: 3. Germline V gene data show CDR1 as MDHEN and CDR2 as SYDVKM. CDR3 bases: TGTGCCAGCAGTTTACCAGGGGGCAACTCCTACGAGCAGTACTTC. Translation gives CASSLPGGNSYEQYF.

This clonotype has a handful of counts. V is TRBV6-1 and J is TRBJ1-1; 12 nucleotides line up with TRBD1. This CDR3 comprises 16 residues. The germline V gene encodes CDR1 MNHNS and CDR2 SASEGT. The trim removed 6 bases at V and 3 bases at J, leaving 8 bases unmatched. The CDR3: CASRRDRGRSDTEAFF. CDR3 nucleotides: TGTGCCAGCAGGAGGGACAGGGGGCGGTCGGACACTGAAGCTTTCTTT.

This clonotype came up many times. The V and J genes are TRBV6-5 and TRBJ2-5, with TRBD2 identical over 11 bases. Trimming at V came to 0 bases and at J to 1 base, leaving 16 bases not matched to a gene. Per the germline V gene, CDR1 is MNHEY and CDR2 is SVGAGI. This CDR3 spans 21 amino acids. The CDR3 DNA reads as TGTGCCAGCAGTTACTCGATCCCACGGCGGCGGGGACTAGCGGTCCAAGAGACCCAGTACTTC. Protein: CASSYSIPRRRGLAVQETQYF.

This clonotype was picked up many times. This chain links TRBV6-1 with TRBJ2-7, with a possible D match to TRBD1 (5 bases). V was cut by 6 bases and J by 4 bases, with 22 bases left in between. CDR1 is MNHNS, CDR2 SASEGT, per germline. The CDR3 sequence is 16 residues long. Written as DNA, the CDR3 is TGTGCCAGCAGCAGAACCATTAAGGGCAGGGCGTACGAGCAGTACTTC. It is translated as CASSRTIKGRAYEQYF.

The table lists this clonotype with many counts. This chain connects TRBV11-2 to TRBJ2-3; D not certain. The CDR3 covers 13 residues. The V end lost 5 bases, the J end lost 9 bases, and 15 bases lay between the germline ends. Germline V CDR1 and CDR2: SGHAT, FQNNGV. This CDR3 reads CASSPNMDWTQYF. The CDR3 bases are TGTGCCAGCAGCCCAAATATGGATTGGACGCAGTATTTT.

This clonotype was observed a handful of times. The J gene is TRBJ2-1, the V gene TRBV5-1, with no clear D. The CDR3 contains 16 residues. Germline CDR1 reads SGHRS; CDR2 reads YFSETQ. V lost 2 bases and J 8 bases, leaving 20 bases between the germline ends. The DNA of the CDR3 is TGCGCCAGCAGCTTCAGTAAACAGACGGAGTATGATGAGCAGTTCTTC. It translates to CASSFSKQTEYDEQFF.

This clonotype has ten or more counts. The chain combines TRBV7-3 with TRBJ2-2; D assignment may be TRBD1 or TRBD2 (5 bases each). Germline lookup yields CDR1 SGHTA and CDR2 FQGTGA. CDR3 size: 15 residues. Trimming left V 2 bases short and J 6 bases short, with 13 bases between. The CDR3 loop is CASSLPGRGAGELFF. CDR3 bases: TGTGCCAGCAGCTTACCCGGACGAGGGGCCGGGGAGCTGTTTTTT.

The chain's CDR3 is CASSTSAREKLFF. Written as DNA, the CDR3 is TGTGCCAGCAGCACCAGTGCGAGGGAAAAACTGTTTTTT. The chain joins TRBV4-2 to TRBJ1-4; D is uncertain. V lost 5 bases and J lost 8, with 12 bases in between. Germline V gene data show CDR1 as LGHNA and CDR2 as YNFKEQ. The CDR3 is 13 residues long.

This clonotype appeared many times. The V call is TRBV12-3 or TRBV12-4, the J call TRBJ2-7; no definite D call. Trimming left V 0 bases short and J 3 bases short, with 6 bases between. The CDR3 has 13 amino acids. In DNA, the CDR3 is TGTGCCAGCAGTTTAGCCGGATTCTACGAGCAGTACTTC. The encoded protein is CASSLAGFYEQYF.

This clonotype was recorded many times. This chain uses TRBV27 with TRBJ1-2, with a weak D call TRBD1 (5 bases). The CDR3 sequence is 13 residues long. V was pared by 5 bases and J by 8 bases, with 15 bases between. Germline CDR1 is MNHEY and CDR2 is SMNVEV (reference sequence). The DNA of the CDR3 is TGTGCCAGCAGTATGGGGGGACCAACGGGCTACACCTTC. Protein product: CASSMGGPTGYTF.

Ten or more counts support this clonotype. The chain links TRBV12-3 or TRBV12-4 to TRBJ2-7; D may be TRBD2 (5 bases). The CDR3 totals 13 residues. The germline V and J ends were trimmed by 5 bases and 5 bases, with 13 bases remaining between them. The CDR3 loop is CASSRTFLNEQYF. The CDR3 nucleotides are TGTGCCAGCAGTAGGACTTTCCTGAACGAGCAGTACTTC.

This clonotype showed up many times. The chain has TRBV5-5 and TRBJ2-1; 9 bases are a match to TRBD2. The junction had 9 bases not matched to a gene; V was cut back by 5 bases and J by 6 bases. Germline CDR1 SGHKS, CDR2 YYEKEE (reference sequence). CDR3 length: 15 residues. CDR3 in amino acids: CASRHVIAGVNEQFF. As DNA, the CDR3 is TGTGCCAGCAGGCACGTTATAGCGGGAGTCAATGAGCAGTTCTTC.

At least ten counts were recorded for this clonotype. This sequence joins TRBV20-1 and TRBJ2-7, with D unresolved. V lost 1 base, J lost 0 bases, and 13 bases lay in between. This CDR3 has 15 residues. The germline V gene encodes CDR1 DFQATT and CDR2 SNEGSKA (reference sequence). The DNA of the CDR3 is TGCAGTGCTAGAGCCTCTCGCCAGGCCTCCTACGAGCAGTACTTC. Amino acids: CSARASRQASYEQYF.

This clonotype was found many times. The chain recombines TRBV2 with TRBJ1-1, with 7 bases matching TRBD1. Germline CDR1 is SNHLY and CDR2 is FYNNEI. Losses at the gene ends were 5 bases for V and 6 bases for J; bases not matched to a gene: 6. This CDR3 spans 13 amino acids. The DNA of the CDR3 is TGTGCCAGCAGTTCAGGGGACAGCGCTGAAGCTTTCTTT. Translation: CASSSGDSAEAFF.

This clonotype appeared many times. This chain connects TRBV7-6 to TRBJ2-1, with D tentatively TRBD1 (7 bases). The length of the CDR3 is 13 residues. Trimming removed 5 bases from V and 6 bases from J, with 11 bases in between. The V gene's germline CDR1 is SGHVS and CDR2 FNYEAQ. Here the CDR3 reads CASSRQGGNEQFF. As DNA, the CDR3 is TGTGCCAGCAGCCGACAGGGAGGCAATGAGCAGTTCTTC.

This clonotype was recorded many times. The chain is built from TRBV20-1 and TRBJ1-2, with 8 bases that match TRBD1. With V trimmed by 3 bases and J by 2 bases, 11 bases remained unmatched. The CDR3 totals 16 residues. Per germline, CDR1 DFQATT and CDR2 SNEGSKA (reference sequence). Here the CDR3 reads CSASPGQVSPNYGYTF. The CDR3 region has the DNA TGCAGTGCTAGTCCGGGACAGGTTTCCCCGAACTATGGCTACACCTTC.

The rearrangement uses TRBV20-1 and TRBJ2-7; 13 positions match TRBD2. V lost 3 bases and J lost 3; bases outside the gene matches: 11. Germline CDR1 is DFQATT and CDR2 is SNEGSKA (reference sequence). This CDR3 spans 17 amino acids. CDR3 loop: CSARWTSGSEPFYEQYF. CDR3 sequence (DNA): TGCAGTGCTAGGTGGACTAGCGGGAGCGAGCCGTTCTACGAGCAGTACTTC.

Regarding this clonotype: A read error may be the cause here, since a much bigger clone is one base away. The CDR3: CSASSGGTYNSPLHF. CDR3 nucleotides: TGCAGTGCTAGCTCCGGGGGTACCTATAATTCACCCCTCCACTTT. This chain uses TRBV20-1 with TRBJ1-6; a possible D gene is TRBD1 (5 bases). The CDR3 extends over 15 amino acids. Germline assignment: CDR1 DFQATT and CDR2 SNEGSKA (reference sequence). V was clipped by 3 bases and J by 2 bases, with 11 bases between them.

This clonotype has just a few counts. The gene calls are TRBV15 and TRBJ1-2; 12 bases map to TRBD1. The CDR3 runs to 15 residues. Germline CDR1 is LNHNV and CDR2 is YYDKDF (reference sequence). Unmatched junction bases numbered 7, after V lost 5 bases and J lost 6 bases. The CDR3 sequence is CATSVGTGGGDGYTF. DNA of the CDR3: TGTGCCACCAGCGTCGGGACAGGGGGCGGGGATGGCTACACCTTC. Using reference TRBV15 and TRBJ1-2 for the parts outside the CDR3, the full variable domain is DAMVIQNPRYQVTQFGKPVTLSCSQTLNHNVMYWYQQKSSQAPKLLFHYYDKDFNNEADTPDNFQSRRPNTSFCFLDIRSPGLGDTAMYLCATSVGTGGGDGYTFGSGTRLTVV.

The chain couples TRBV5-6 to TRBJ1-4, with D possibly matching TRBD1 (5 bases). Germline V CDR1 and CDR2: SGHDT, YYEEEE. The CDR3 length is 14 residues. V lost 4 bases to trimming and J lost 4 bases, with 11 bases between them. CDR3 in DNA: TGTGCCAGCAGCCGAGGGGTTGATAATGAAAAACTGTTTTTT. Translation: CASSRGVDNEKLFF.

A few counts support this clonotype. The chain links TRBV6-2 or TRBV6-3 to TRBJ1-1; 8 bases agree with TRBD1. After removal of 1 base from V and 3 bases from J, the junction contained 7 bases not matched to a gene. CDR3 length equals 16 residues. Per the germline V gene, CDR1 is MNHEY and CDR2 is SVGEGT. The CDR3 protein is CASSYWAGGVYTEAFF. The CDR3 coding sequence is TGTGCCAGCAGTTACTGGGCAGGGGGCGTGTACACTGAAGCTTTCTTT.

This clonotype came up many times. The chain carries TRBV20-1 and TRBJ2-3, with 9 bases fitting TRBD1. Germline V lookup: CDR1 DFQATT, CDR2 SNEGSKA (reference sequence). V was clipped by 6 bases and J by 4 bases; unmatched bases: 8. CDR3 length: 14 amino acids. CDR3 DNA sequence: TGCAGTGCGGGGGGACAGGGTGGCGCAGATACGCAGTATTTT. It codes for CSAGGQGGADTQYF.

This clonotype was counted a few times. CDR3 DNA: TGTGCCAGCAGGGACACTAGCAATGAGCAGTTCTTC. Translating it yields CASRDTSNEQFF. The V and J genes are TRBV6-1 and TRBJ2-1; D may be TRBD1 or TRBD2 (5 bases each). Germline V gene sequence: CDR1 MNHNS, CDR2 SASEGT. The CDR3 runs to 12 residues. With 6 bases removed from V and 6 bases from J, the gap between germline ends came to 9 bases.